The rows below give T cell receptor beta chains drawn from one sample of a study of shared clonotypes between healthy human individuals. Generated by immunoSEQ multiplex PCR, the TCRdb table keeps only in-frame clones and is missing some. The table has hundreds of thousands of clones, 95% seen once. What was sequenced was naive CD8+ T cells sorted from blood. These receptors came from a woman in her 30s in good health. Each CDR3 is given with its conserved first and last residue. Fields, in order: V gene, J gene, clone size, D gene, CDR3 protein, CDR3 DNA. A D gene is named only where the DNA matches it firmly. For some rows the clone size is stated as once, few or many, or as a class when expanded; others skip it.

>TRBV29-1|TRBJ1-1|NA|NA
CSGEQGGTEAFF
TGCAGCGGGGAACAGGGCGGTACTGAAGCTTTCTTT
>TRBV11-2|TRBJ1-1|NA|NA
CASSGGAMNTEAFF
TGTGCCAGCAGTGGGGGCGCCATGAACACTGAAGCTTTCTTT
>TRBV6-1|TRBJ1-1|NA|NA
CASSDITGPEAFF
TGTGCCAGCAGTGATATAACAGGGCCAGAAGCTTTCTTT
>TRBV2|TRBJ1-5|NA|NA
CASNGLRGDSNQPQHF
TGTGCCAGCAACGGCCTCAGAGGGGATAGCAATCAGCCCCAGCATTTT
>TRBV7-9|TRBJ1-4|once|NA
CASSLAGAGETNEKLFF
TGTGCCAGCAGCTTAGCCGGGGCGGGGGAAACTAATGAAAAACTGTTTTTT
>TRBV27|TRBJ2-7|NA|TRBD2
CASSLAGDPYEQYF
TGTGCCAGCAGTTTAGCGGGAGATCCCTACGAGCAGTACTTC
>TRBV14|TRBJ2-3|NA|NA
CASSQDRVQITDTQYF
TGTGCCAGCAGCCAAGATCGGGTCCAGATCACAGATACGCAGTATTTT
>TRBV19|TRBJ2-7|NA|NA
CASSVGGSGAYEQYF
TGTGCCAGTAGTGTCGGGGGCAGCGGCGCCTACGAGCAGTACTTC
>TRBV21-1|TRBJ2-3|NA|NA
CASSKVVAVTDTQYF
TGTGCCAGCAGCAAAGTGGTTGCGGTAACAGATACGCAGTATTTT
>TRBV27|TRBJ1-1|NA|NA
CASAFTLGTEAFF
TGTGCCAGCGCGTTCACGTTGGGCACTGAAGCTTTCTTT
>TRBV27|TRBJ2-7|NA|NA
CASRIPGYEQYF
TGTGCCAGCAGGATTCCGGGATACGAGCAGTACTTC
>TRBV19|TRBJ2-1|NA|TRBD2
CASSILAGQYNEQFF
TGTGCCAGTAGTATCTTAGCGGGCCAATACAATGAGCAGTTCTTC
>TRBV27|TRBJ2-7|NA|NA
CASSFVGTSYEQYF
TGTGCCAGCAGTTTCGTAGGGACGTCCTACGAGCAGTACTTC
>TRBV28|TRBJ1-2|NA|TRBD1
CASSLERAGGSVFSYTF
TGTGCCAGCAGTTTAGAGCGGGCAGGGGGATCCGTGTTTAGCTACACCTTC
>TRBV9|TRBJ2-7|NA|NA
CASSGTTAYEQYF
TGTGCCAGCAGCGGGACGACAGCCTACGAGCAGTACTTC
>TRBV7-9|TRBJ2-3|NA|TRBD2
CASSTDTLAQSTDTQYF
TGTGCCAGCAGCACGGATACACTAGCGCAAAGCACAGATACGCAGTATTTT
>TRBV7-9|TRBJ2-7|NA|NA
CASSSTRQANEQYF
TGTGCCAGCAGTTCAACTCGGCAGGCAAACGAGCAGTACTTC
>TRBV4-1|TRBJ2-7|few|TRBD2
CASSQGLAGGLEQYF
TGCGCCAGCAGCCAAGGACTAGCGGGAGGGCTCGAGCAGTACTTC
>TRBV2|TRBJ1-1|NA|TRBD1
CASSRGDSPLENTEAFF
TGTGCCAGCAGTCGAGGGGACAGTCCCCTCGAGAACACTGAAGCTTTCTTT
>TRBV2|TRBJ2-3|NA|NA
CASSEEGEADTQYF
TGTGCCAGCAGTGAGGAGGGGGAGGCAGATACGCAGTATTTT
>TRBV7-9|TRBJ2-1|NA|NA
CASSFITSNTGPLWNEQFF
TGTGCCAGCAGCTTTATAACGTCTAACACGGGACCCCTATGGAATGAGCAGTTCTTC
>TRBV11-2|TRBJ1-1|NA|TRBD1
CASSSLRTGVTEAFF
TGTGCCAGCAGCTCTCTTCGGACAGGAGTCACTGAAGCTTTCTTT
>TRBV7-9|TRBJ2-7|NA|TRBD2
CASSEGLAATYEQYF
TGTGCCAGCAGCGAGGGACTAGCGGCAACCTACGAGCAGTACTTC
>TRBV19|TRBJ2-1|once|TRBD2
CASIAGVYGEQFF
TGTGCCAGTATAGCGGGAGTTTACGGTGAGCAGTTCTTC
>TRBV7-9|TRBJ1-1|NA|NA
CASSLAIGGPHTEAFF
TGTGCCAGCAGCTTAGCGATCGGGGGCCCGCACACTGAAGCTTTCTTT
>TRBV19|TRBJ1-4|NA|NA
CASTPGGAGEKLFF
TGTGCCAGCACCCCCGGGGGGGCTGGAGAAAAACTGTTTTTT
>TRBV27|TRBJ2-1|NA|NA
CASSFSGSYNEQFF
TGTGCCAGCAGTTTTAGCGGCTCCTACAATGAGCAGTTCTTC
>TRBV29-1|TRBJ2-1|NA|NA
CSVEGPDSTYNEQFF
TGCAGCGTTGAAGGGCCGGACTCGACCTACAATGAGCAGTTCTTC
>TRBV2|TRBJ2-3|NA|NA
CASSAVVRREDTQYF
TGTGCCAGCAGTGCCGTGGTTCGAAGGGAAGATACGCAGTATTTT
>TRBV7-8|TRBJ2-7|NA|NA
CASTPDSYEQYF
TGTGCCAGCACCCCAGACTCGTACGAGCAGTACTTC
>TRBV27|TRBJ2-7|NA|NA
CASSFARTGRYEQYF
TGTGCCAGCAGTTTTGCCAGGACGGGTCGATACGAGCAGTACTTC
>TRBV6-6|TRBJ2-2|NA|NA
CASNDRLNTGELFF
TGTGCCAGCAATGACAGGTTGAACACCGGGGAGCTGTTTTTT
>TRBV29-1|TRBJ2-1|NA|NA
CSVEQGYNEQFF
TGCAGCGTTGAACAGGGTTACAATGAGCAGTTCTTC
>TRBV9|TRBJ1-5|few|NA
CASSIVSSNQPQHF
TGTGCCAGCAGCATTGTCTCTAGCAATCAGCCCCAGCATTTT
>TRBV7-2|TRBJ1-2|NA|NA
CASSLENFGPGYTF
TGTGCCAGCAGCTTAGAAAACTTCGGACCTGGCTACACCTTC
>TRBV5-1|TRBJ2-7|NA|TRBD1
CASSLTGGEQYF
TGCGCCAGCAGCCTCACAGGGGGCGAGCAGTACTTC
>TRBV27|TRBJ2-7|NA|NA
CASSWRGSYEQYF
TGTGCCAGCAGTTGGCGGGGCTCCTACGAGCAGTACTTC
>TRBV13|TRBJ2-1|NA|TRBD2
CASSLGSSSGNGEQFF
TGTGCCAGCAGCTTAGGCTCGTCTAGCGGGAACGGAGAGCAGTTCTTC
>TRBV2|TRBJ2-2|NA|NA
CASSRQGGTGELFF
TGTGCCAGCAGTAGACAGGGAGGCACCGGGGAGCTGTTTTTT
>TRBV5-6|TRBJ1-1|NA|NA
CASRETANTEAFF
TGTGCCAGCAGGGAGACAGCGAACACTGAAGCTTTCTTT
>TRBV15|TRBJ1-6|NA|NA
CATSRDSVLTPNSPLHF
TGTGCCACCAGCAGAGACTCCGTCCTAACCCCCAATTCACCCCTCCACTTT
>TRBV7-9|TRBJ1-4|NA|TRBD1
CASDNTGADEKLFF
TGTGCCAGCGACAACACAGGGGCAGATGAAAAACTGTTTTTT
>TRBV29-1|TRBJ2-2|NA|TRBD2
CSVLAGVNTGELFF
TGCAGCGTACTAGCGGGGGTAAACACCGGGGAGCTGTTTTTT
>TRBV30|TRBJ2-7|NA|TRBD2
CAWKTAGLPSYEQYF
TGTGCCTGGAAAACCGCGGGACTACCCTCCTACGAGCAGTACTTC
>TRBV28|TRBJ2-2|NA|TRBD2
CASSLIAGGLFAGELFF
TGTGCCAGCAGTTTGATAGCGGGAGGGCTCTTCGCCGGGGAGCTGTTTTTT
>TRBV6-7|TRBJ1-4|NA|TRBD1
CATSRLRDRGHEKLFF
TGTGCCACGTCGAGGCTCCGGGACAGGGGACATGAAAAACTGTTTTTT
>TRBV15|TRBJ1-2|NA|TRBD1
CATSRDRTGWDGYTF
TGTGCCACCAGCAGAGATAGGACAGGATGGGACGGCTACACCTTC
>TRBV27|TRBJ1-1|NA|NA
CASQTGNTEAFF
TGTGCCAGCCAGACAGGCAACACTGAAGCTTTCTTT
>TRBV6-1|TRBJ2-7|NA|NA
CASSESVSYEQYF
TGTGCCAGCAGTGAAAGCGTCTCCTACGAGCAGTACTTC
>TRBV5-4|TRBJ2-7|NA|NA
CASSSKTSGLNEQYF
TGTGCCAGCAGCTCCAAGACTAGTGGTTTGAACGAGCAGTACTTC
>TRBV27|TRBJ2-7|NA|TRBD2
CASSLLAGGLSYEQYF
TGTGCCAGCAGTTTGTTAGCGGGAGGCCTCTCCTACGAGCAGTACTTC
>TRBV4-2|TRBJ1-1|NA|TRBD1
CASSLQTGVRTEAFF
TGTGCCAGCAGCCTACAAACAGGGGTTAGAACTGAAGCTTTCTTT
>TRBV29-1|TRBJ2-1|NA|NA
CSVEETYNEQFF
TGCAGCGTTGAAGAGACCTACAATGAGCAGTTCTTC
>TRBV28|TRBJ2-7|NA|NA
CASNPEGLDYEQYF
TGTGCCAGCAACCCCGAGGGCCTCGACTACGAGCAGTACTTC
>TRBV9|TRBJ2-1|once|NA
CASSALQTGDNEQFF
TGTGCCAGCAGCGCCCTTCAGACGGGAGACAATGAGCAGTTCTTC
>TRBV6-1|TRBJ1-5|NA|NA
CASSEAPPGRFRNQPQHF
TGTGCCAGCAGTGAAGCCCCTCCCGGTAGGTTTCGGAATCAGCCCCAGCATTTT
>TRBV28|TRBJ2-7|once|NA
CASSYLGTSYEQYF
TGTGCCAGTAGCTATCTCGGGACCTCCTACGAGCAGTACTTC
>TRBV5-6|TRBJ2-3|NA|TRBD1
CASSFSGDRVDTDTQYF
TGTGCCAGCAGCTTTTCAGGGGACAGGGTTGATACAGATACGCAGTATTTT
>TRBV9|TRBJ2-3|NA|NA
CASSLREAEGLSDTQYF
TGTGCCAGCAGCCTGAGGGAGGCGGAGGGCCTCTCAGATACGCAGTATTTT